These 17 T cell receptor beta chains were sequenced from one sample in a study of HIV-infected patients and healthy controls. No cell fractionation was done, so the repertoire covers all unsorted peripheral blood T cells. cDNA was made from roughly 470 ng RNA using alpha and beta constant primers. Using multiplexing indices, alpha and beta chain libraries were generated apart by chain-specific third strand synthesis. TCRdb ran MiXCR on the 5' RACE reads and lists one entry per CDR3 protein. The repertoire holds under 20,000 distinct CDR3 sequences, with approximately 7% as singletons. Sequencing was carried out using blood. All receptors come from an adult in good health.

This clonotype has ten or more counts. This chain uses TRBV10-3 with TRBJ2-7; 8 nucleotides line up with TRBD1. Germline loops: CDR1 ENHRY, CDR2 SYGVKD. CDR3 length equals 14 residues. V dropped 8 bases and J dropped 5; count of bases not matched to a gene: 11. CDR3 sequence: CAIQAGTGHNEQYF. The CDR3 coding sequence is TGTGCCATCCAAGCCGGGACAGGACACAACGAGCAGTACTTC.

This clonotype was observed many times. The chain carries TRBV7-9 and TRBJ1-1; D not certain. V dropped 1 base and J dropped 0 bases, with 6 bases sitting between them. Germline CDR1 and CDR2: SEHNR and FQNEAQ (reference sequence). CDR3 length: 14 amino acids. This chain's CDR3 is CASSLESMNTEAFF. In nucleotides, the CDR3 is TGTGCCAGCAGCTTAGAATCCATGAACACTGAAGCTTTCTTT.

Notes on this clonotype: This may come from a read error, since a much larger clone is one base off. The chain employs TRBV12-3 or TRBV12-4 and TRBJ2-7; TRBD2 matches 9 bases. This CDR3 comprises 15 residues. CDR3 coding DNA: TGTGACAGCAGCGATTCACTAGCGGGCGGTTACGAGCAGTACTTC. As protein: CDSSDSLAGGYEQYF.

This clonotype has at least ten counts. The chain employs TRBV6-2 or TRBV6-3 and TRBJ1-1; unclear D gene. CDR1 MNHEY and CDR2 SVGEGT come from the germline V gene. Trimming took 6 bases from V and 0 from J, leaving 11 bases between them. The CDR3 runs to 14 residues. The CDR3: CASRRGYLNTEAFF. CDR3 nucleotide sequence: TGTGCCAGCAGACGGGGATACCTGAACACTGAAGCTTTCTTT.

In the case of this clonotype: Given a much more abundant clone one base away, this may be a read error. This sequence joins TRBV10-3 and TRBJ1-5, with unresolved D. This CDR3 comprises 14 residues. From germline, CDR1 is ENHRY and CDR2 SYGVKD. CDR3 sequence reads: CAISEGYSNQPKHF. Written as DNA, the CDR3 is TGTGCCATCAGTGAGGGGTATAGCAATCAGCCCAAGCATTTT.

The V call is TRBV29-1, the J call TRBJ2-1; unclear D gene. The CDR3 runs 10 residues. Germline loops: CDR1 SQVTM, CDR2 ANQGSEA. CDR3 in DNA: TGCGGATACGACCAGAATGAGCAGTTCTTC. This translates into CGYDQNEQFF.

Many counts were recorded for this clonotype. This chain connects TRBV7-2 to TRBJ1-5; no clear D gene. The germline V gene encodes CDR1 SGHTA and CDR2 FQGNSA. Trimming pared 0 bases from V and 5 bases from J, leaving 11 bases between. There are 15 residues in the CDR3. CDR3 protein: CASSLAFTADQPQHF. CDR3 DNA sequence: TGTGCCAGCAGCTTAGCTTTTACAGCGGATCAGCCCCAGCATTTT.

This clonotype came up many times. This chain links TRBV12-3 or TRBV12-4 with TRBJ2-7; TRBD2 agrees at 9 bases. The CDR3 is 14 residues long. Trimming removed 6 bases from V and 2 bases from J; junction bases left unmatched: 5. Written as DNA, the CDR3 is TGTGCCAGCAGCCTGAAGCGGGGGGCCTACGAGCAGTACTTC. Encoded protein: CASSLKRGAYEQYF.

This clonotype was counted ten times or more. The rearrangement uses TRBV3-1 and TRBJ1-2, with D maybe TRBD1 (6 bases). The CDR3 is 17 amino acids. Per the germline V gene, CDR1 is LGHDT and CDR2 is YNNKEL (reference sequence). V was pared by 1 base and J by 4 bases, with 19 bases between. The CDR3 DNA reads as TGTGCCAGCAGCCAAGTGGCGTCGGGGGCGGGCCGCTATGGCTACACCTTC. Encoded protein: CASSQVASGAGRYGYTF.

This chain uses TRBV7-9 with TRBJ1-5, with a weak D call TRBD1 (6 bases). Trimming pared 5 bases from V and 2 bases from J, leaving 19 bases between. Germline-derived CDR1 and CDR2 are SEHNR and FQNEAQ (reference sequence). CDR3 length equals 17 residues. The chain's CDR3 is CASSPSGGLEGNQPQHF. The CDR3 nucleotides are TGTGCCAGCAGCCCATCCGGGGGCCTTGAGGGCAATCAGCCCCAGCATTTT.

This clonotype appeared many times. This chain connects TRBV3-2 to TRBJ2-6; TRBD1 is taken as the D call from the table, unchecked against the DNA. TRBV3-2 has pseudogene status. The CDR3 totals 21 residues. CDR3 region: CASSQAPQFIQGVPGANVLTF. CDR3 nucleotides: TGTGCCAGCAGCCAAGCACCCCAGTTTATCCAGGGGGTCCCTGGGGCCAACGTCCTGACTTTC.

At least ten counts were recorded for this clonotype. The rearrangement joins TRBV5-1 to TRBJ2-5; no firm D call. The CDR3 is 14 residues long. Deletions cut 0 bases from V and 0 bases from J, with 6 bases between. Germline V CDR1 and CDR2: SGHRS, YFSETQ. The CDR3 sequence is CASSLGPNQETQYF. The DNA of the CDR3 is TGCGCCAGCAGCTTGGGACCGAACCAAGAGACCCAGTACTTC.

Of note for this clonotype: A much bigger clone sits one base away, suggesting this may be a read error. The chain is built from TRBV28 and TRBJ1-5; D call uncertain. The J call may be faulty, since TRBJ2-3 better matches the DNA end. The CDR3 length is 15 residues. CDR1 and CDR2 from the germline V gene are MDHEN and SYDVKM. CDR3 residues: CASSLPGSRNQPQYF. The CDR3, as DNA: TGTGCCAGCAGTTTACCGGGTTCACGCAATCAGCCCCAGTATTTT.

This clonotype was recorded at least ten times. This chain connects TRBV6-6 to TRBJ1-2; D call uncertain. The CDR3 consists of 13 residues. The V and J ends lost 5 bases and 2 bases respectively, with 9 bases between them. Germline V gene lookup returns CDR1 MNHNY and CDR2 SVGAGI (reference sequence). Here the CDR3 DNA reads TGTGCCAGCAGTCCGGGTTCCAACTATGGCTACACCTTC. It translates to CASSPGSNYGYTF.

This clonotype was seen ten or more times. The chain is built from TRBV6-6 and TRBJ2-5; maybe TRBD2 (6 bases). The CDR3 totals 15 residues. Germline V gene data show CDR1 as MNHNY and CDR2 as SVGAGI (reference sequence). V was trimmed by 2 bases and J by 7 bases, leaving 17 bases between them. This CDR3 reads CASSYDSLGGPTQYF. Written as DNA, the CDR3 is TGTGCCAGCAGTTACGACTCCCTCGGAGGGCCGACCCAGTACTTC.

This clonotype was observed many times. The chain carries TRBV12-3 or TRBV12-4 and TRBJ1-2; maybe TRBD1 (5 bases). The CDR3 is 14 residues long. The V end lost 3 bases, the J end lost 5 bases, and 13 bases lay between the germline ends. The CDR3 coding sequence is TGTGCCAGCAGTTTCCCCCCTGGGGCTTATGGCTACACCTTC. Protein product: CASSFPPGAYGYTF.

This clonotype came up a few times. The CDR3 DNA is TGTGCCAGCAGCGTTGGTGGGGGGACTAGCAGGTCAGATGAGCAGTTCTTC. Protein: CASSVGGGTSRSDEQFF. The V call is TRBV9, the J call TRBJ2-1; 9 nucleotides match TRBD2. The CDR3 has 17 residues. The ends lost 2 bases at V and 8 bases at J; junction bases unmatched: 14. Germline values: CDR1 SGDLS, CDR2 YYNGEE.